The 28 T cell receptor beta chains listed next were all sequenced from one sample in a study of blood T cell repertoires in COVID-19. Profiling relied on immunoSEQ multiplex PCR, and the TCRdb table lists in-frame clones only, not all of them. The profile shows about 150,000 clones, about 85% of them singletons. Material for sequencing was peripheral blood. The receptors here all came from a man in his sixties with COVID-19, enrolled during active disease.

The chain uses TRBV18 and TRBJ2-7; TRBD2 matches 15 bases. The V gene end was trimmed by 4 bases and the J gene end by 5 bases; junction bases not matched to a gene: 6. This CDR3 spans 16 amino acids. In germline, CDR1 is KGHSH, CDR2 LQKENI. The CDR3 is CASSRTSGRGSDEQYF. The CDR3 region has the DNA TGTGCCAGCTCACGGACTAGCGGGAGGGGCAGTGACGAGCAGTACTTC.

V gene TRBV24-1 combines with J gene TRBJ1-2; TRBD1 agrees at 8 bases. CDR1 and CDR2 from the germline V gene are KGHDR and SFDVKD. The CDR3 contains 12 residues. After removal of 6 bases from V and 8 bases from J, the junction contained 4 bases not matched to a gene. The CDR3 region has the DNA TGTGCCACCAGTTCGACAGGGGACGGCTACACCTTC. It is translated as CATSSTGDGYTF.

The V and J genes are TRBV5-1 and TRBJ1-5; weak D call: TRBD1 (5 bases). Germline V gives CDR1 SGHRS, CDR2 YFSETQ. V lost 5 bases and J lost 9, with 15 bases in between. CDR3 size: 13 residues. DNA of the CDR3: TGCGCCAGCAGTCCCGGAGGGGAACGGCCCCAGCATTTT. Translating it yields CASSPGGERPQHF.

The count of this clone is one. In nucleotides, the CDR3 is TGCAGCTCTGGGGGGGACTATGGCTACACCTTC. Translation: CSSGGDYGYTF. This rearrangement joins TRBV29-1 to TRBJ1-2; tentatively, D is TRBD1 (5 bases). The CDR3 runs to 11 residues. Germline CDR1 is SQVTM and CDR2 is ANQGSEA. The V gene lost 8 bases and the J gene lost 3 bases, with 10 bases spanning the gap.

This clone showed up just a few times. The chain links TRBV19 to TRBJ1-6, with D tentatively TRBD1 (6 bases). Germline assignment: CDR1 LNHDA and CDR2 SQIVND (reference sequence). The CDR3 loop spans 15 amino acids. V lost 7 bases and J 6 bases, leaving 16 bases between the germline ends. The CDR3 region has the DNA TGTGCCAGTAATTCGGGGGGCGTCCTTAATTCACCCCTCCACTTT. Residues: CASNSGGVLNSPLHF.

The genes are TRBV6-4 and TRBJ1-1; D perhaps matches TRBD1 (6 bases). Germline V lookup: CDR1 MRHNA, CDR2 SNTAGT. The CDR3 has 13 amino acids. Trimming took 5 bases from V and 4 from J, leaving 11 bases between them. The CDR3 nucleotides read TGTGCCAGCAGTAGTAAACAGGGCACTGAAGCTTTCTTT. Amino acid sequence: CASSSKQGTEAFF.

This clone was counted between two and nine times. The chain carries TRBV24-1 and TRBJ2-3; TRBD2 matches at 8 bases. Germline CDR1 KGHDR, CDR2 SFDVKD. After removal of 5 bases from V and 3 bases from J, the junction contained 3 bases not matched to a gene. There are 14 residues in the CDR3. CDR3 sequence (DNA): TGTGCCACCAGTGCCCAGCGGGAGACAGATACGCAGTATTTT. Protein: CATSAQRETDTQYF.

This chain links TRBV6-5 with TRBJ2-7, with a weak D call TRBD1 (5 bases). Germline assignment: CDR1 MNHEY and CDR2 SVGAGI. The V end was cut by 6 bases, the J end by 1 base, with 13 bases between. CDR3 length: 14 amino acids. CDR3 DNA: TGTGCCAGCAGCCAGGGCCTAATGTCCTACGAGCAGTACTTC. This sequence encodes CASSQGLMSYEQYF.

The chain combines TRBV7-2 with TRBJ2-7; 9 nucleotides line up with TRBD1. CDR1 is SGHTA, CDR2 FQGNSA, per germline. The CDR3 sequence is 15 residues long. J lost 2 bases, V lost 6 bases, and 8 bases had no gene match. The DNA of the CDR3 is TGTGCCAGCAGGTTCACGGGACAGGGACCCTACGAGCAGTACTTC. It is translated as CASRFTGQGPYEQYF.

The genes are TRBV27 and TRBJ2-3, with TRBD2 matching 8 bases. Germline loops: CDR1 MNHEY, CDR2 SMNVEV (reference sequence). The CDR3 is made up of 16 amino acids. The junction had 13 bases not matched to a gene; V was cut back by 3 bases and J by 8 bases. CDR3 region: CASSLVAGPLAGTQYF. The CDR3 DNA is TGTGCCAGCAGTTTGGTAGCGGGGCCCCTCGCTGGTACGCAGTATTTT.

V is TRBV2 and J is TRBJ1-1; 7 nucleotides align to TRBD1. Looked up from germline, CDR1 is SNHLY and CDR2 is FYNNEI. The CDR3 runs to 14 residues. J lost 0 bases, V lost 7 bases, and 5 bases had no gene match. The CDR3 DNA reads as TGTGCCAGCAATACAGGGGTTTTGAACACTGAAGCTTTCTTT. Translating gives CASNTGVLNTEAFF.

The V and J genes are TRBV7-3 and TRBJ2-1, with 13 nucleotides matching TRBD2. Germline V CDR1 and CDR2: SGHTA, FQGTGA. The CDR3 consists of 17 residues. Unmatched junction bases numbered 6, after V lost 1 base and J lost 6 bases. The CDR3 here is CASSLRTSGSGSNEQFF. CDR3 DNA sequence: TGTGCCAGCAGCTTAAGGACTAGCGGGAGTGGTAGCAATGAGCAGTTCTTC.

The chain links TRBV7-2 to TRBJ2-2, with 9 bases fitting TRBD2. V lost 1 base to trimming and J lost 4 bases; unmatched junction nucleotides: 1. The length of the CDR3 is 15 residues. Germline V gene sequence: CDR1 SGHTA, CDR2 FQGNSA. CDR3 DNA: TGTGCCAGCAGCTTAGTGACTAGCGGCACCGGGGAGCTGTTTTTT. Residues: CASSLVTSGTGELFF.

This chain connects TRBV28 to TRBJ1-6; 10 bases agree with TRBD1. The CDR3 runs 14 residues. The trim removed 2 bases at V and 8 bases at J, leaving 0 bases unmatched. Germline-derived CDR1 and CDR2 are MDHEN and SYDVKM. In DNA form, the CDR3 reads TGTGCCAGCAGTTTAGGGACAGGGGATTCACCCCTCCACTTT. As protein: CASSLGTGDSPLHF. Using reference TRBV28 and TRBJ1-6 for the parts outside the CDR3, the full variable domain is DVKVTQSSRYLVKRTGEKVFLECVQDMDHENMFWYRQDPGLGLRLIYFSYDVKMKEKGDIPEGYSVSREKKERFSLILESASTNQTSMYLCASSLGTGDSPLHFGNGTRLTVT.

V and J are TRBV5-5 and TRBJ1-1; D is unclear. Between the trimmed V and J ends, which lost 2 bases and 7 bases, there was a span of 9 bases. CDR1 is SGHKS, CDR2 YYEKEE, per germline (reference sequence). The CDR3 sequence is 12 residues long. CDR3 amino acids: CASSFSVSEAFF. The CDR3 DNA sequence: TGTGCCAGCAGCTTTTCGGTGAGTGAAGCTTTCTTT. Full variable domain (remainder filled in from reference TRBV5-5 and TRBJ1-1): DAGVTQSPTHLIKTRGQQVTLRCSPISGHKSVSWYQQVLGQGPQFIFQYYEKEERGRGNFPDRFSARQFPNYSSELNVNALLLGDSALYLCASSFSVSEAFFGQGTRLTVV.

The rearrangement uses TRBV6-6 and TRBJ1-4, with D tentatively TRBD1 (5 bases). The CDR3 has 12 amino acids. Germline V gene data show CDR1 as MNHNY and CDR2 as SVGAGI (reference sequence). The ends were cut back, 6 bases at V and 8 bases at J, with 10 bases in the middle. CDR3 bases: TGTGCCAGCAGCCGCGACAGAGAAAAACTGTTTTTT. This sequence encodes CASSRDREKLFF.

The chain uses TRBV28 and TRBJ1-1; a possible D gene is TRBD1 (5 bases). The CDR3 is 16 residues long. V lost 8 bases, J lost 1 base, and 20 bases lay in between. Germline CDR1 is MDHEN and CDR2 is SYDVKM. The CDR3 DNA follows: TGTGCCAGCGGTTCCCCACTGGGGAGGGGGAACACTGAAGCTTTCTTT. Translated, it gives CASGSPLGRGNTEAFF.

The chain joins TRBV18 to TRBJ1-5; 8 nucleotides align to TRBD1. CDR3 size: 14 residues. Germline CDR1 is KGHSH and CDR2 is LQKENI. V lost 2 bases, J lost 7 bases, and 4 bases stayed unmatched. For the CDR3, the DNA is TGTGCCAGCTCACCAAGCAGGGGGCTGCAGCCCCAGCATTTT. Protein sequence: CASSPSRGLQPQHF.

The chain employs TRBV12-3 or TRBV12-4 and TRBJ1-1, with a weak D call TRBD1 (5 bases). The V and J ends lost 8 bases and 7 bases respectively, with 14 bases between them. The CDR3 extends over 12 amino acids. CDR3 nucleotide sequence: TGTGCCAGCCGTCCAGGGTTAGATGAAGCTTTCTTT. Protein: CASRPGLDEAFF.

The chain uses TRBV20-1 and TRBJ2-3, with D tentatively TRBD1 (5 bases). Germline V gene data show CDR1 as DFQATT and CDR2 as SNEGSKA (reference sequence). The germline V and J ends were trimmed by 5 bases and 6 bases, with 6 bases remaining between them. There are 10 residues in the CDR3. The CDR3 DNA reads TGCAGTGCTGGGGCCGATACGCAGTATTTT. Residues: CSAGADTQYF.

The chain links TRBV9 to TRBJ2-1; 7 bases are a match to TRBD2. This CDR3 comprises 15 residues. The ends lost 0 bases at V and 10 bases at J; junction bases unmatched: 10. CDR1 is SGDLS and CDR2 is YYNGEE in the germline V gene. The DNA of the CDR3 is TGTGCCAGCAGCGTAGGTGGGACTATAAGTGGCGAGCAGTTCTTC. As protein: CASSVGGTISGEQFF. Supplemented by reference TRBV9 and TRBJ2-1, the full variable domain reads DSGVTQTPKHLITATGQRVTLRCSPRSGDLSVYWYQQSLDQGLQFLIQYYNGEERAKGNILERFSAQQFPDLHSELNLSSLELGDSALYFCASSVGGTISGEQFFGPGTRLTVL.

The chain carries TRBV18 and TRBJ2-7, with 10 positions matching TRBD1. The ends lost 3 bases at V and 7 bases at J; junction bases unmatched: 6. Germline CDR1 KGHSH, CDR2 LQKENI. This CDR3 is 14 amino acids long. CDR3 DNA: TGTGCCAGCTCACCGGGACAGGGGTCCAGGGAGCAGTACTTC. This sequence encodes CASSPGQGSREQYF.

This chain connects TRBV19 to TRBJ2-3; 10 bases align to TRBD1. Germline V gene lookup returns CDR1 LNHDA and CDR2 SQIVND (reference sequence). The CDR3 spans 18 residues. The junction had 12 bases not matched to a gene; V was cut back by 5 bases and J by 1 base. CDR3 sequence reads: CASSPRQGATVGTDTQYF. CDR3 in DNA: TGTGCCAGTAGTCCTCGACAGGGGGCGACGGTGGGCACAGATACGCAGTATTTT.

CDR3 sequence: CATSDGGTGGNEQFF. Written as DNA, the CDR3 is TGTGCCACCAGTGATGGAGGGACAGGGGGTAATGAGCAGTTCTTC. The chain uses TRBV24-1 and TRBJ2-1; 11 bases align to TRBD1. The V and J ends lost 3 bases and 7 bases, in that order; junction bases with no gene match: 4. Germline V gene data show CDR1 as KGHDR and CDR2 as SFDVKD. The CDR3 consists of 15 residues.

This clone appeared a single time. CDR3 sequence (DNA): TGTGCCAGCACCCCGACCGAGACAGGGGTTTCCGAGCAGTACTTC. It is translated as CASTPTETGVSEQYF. This chain links TRBV7-9 with TRBJ2-7, with TRBD1 matching over 8 bases. The CDR3 covers 15 residues. V lost 7 bases and J lost 6; bases outside the gene matches: 14. CDR1 SEHNR and CDR2 FQNEAQ come from the germline V gene (reference sequence).

V usage is TRBV6-1 and J usage is TRBJ1-5, with unresolved D. V was clipped by 5 bases and J by 5 bases, with 7 bases between them. CDR3 size: 12 residues. Germline CDR1 reads MNHNS; CDR2 reads SASEGT. CDR3 coding DNA: TGTGCCAGCAGTTATCGTTATCAGCCCCAGCATTTT. It codes for CASSYRYQPQHF.

The rearrangement joins TRBV5-5 to TRBJ2-7, with D possibly being TRBD2 (7 bases). The CDR3 length is 14 residues. Trimming took 0 bases from V and 4 from J, leaving 11 bases between them. Germline lookup yields CDR1 SGHKS and CDR2 YYEKEE (reference sequence). The CDR3 loop reads CASSLAGRGYEQYF. The CDR3 nucleotides are TGTGCCAGCAGCTTGGCAGGGAGGGGGTACGAGCAGTACTTC.

In this sample, this clone turned up once. This chain links TRBV2 with TRBJ2-3; TRBD1 might be the D (6 bases). The CDR3 contains 14 residues. Germline V gene data show CDR1 as SNHLY and CDR2 as FYNNEI. The ends were cut back, 5 bases at V and 0 bases at J, with 9 bases in the middle. The CDR3 DNA reads TGTGCCAGCAGTTTACAGGGTAGCACAGATACGCAGTATTTT. It specifies CASSLQGSTDTQYF.